These 3 T cell receptor beta chains originate from one sample sequenced in a study of blood T cells in healthy people across ages. Then a second PCR, running roughly 7 to 11 cycles, was carried out with a sample-barcoded 5' primer and a J-beta primer mix. One entry per CDR3 protein results from TCRdb running MiXCR on the 5' RACE reads. The table has approximately 1.5 million distinct CDR3 sequences, approximately 43% seen once. Material for sequencing was blood. The receptors originated from a woman aged 18-30 years in good health.

The rearrangement uses TRBV3-1 and TRBJ2-1; D remains ambiguous. Germline V gives CDR1 LGHDT, CDR2 YNNKEL (reference sequence). Trimming took 1 base from V and 14 from J, leaving 9 bases between them. The CDR3 runs 11 residues. CDR3 bases: TGTGCCAGCAGCCAAGGAGCCTCTGAGTTCTTC. Encoded protein: CASSQGASEFF.

In regard to this clonotype: An end of the junction does not agree with germline; a read error may underlie this. V usage is TRBV2 and J usage is TRBJ2-3, with TRBD2 identical over 8 bases. This CDR3 is built from 15 residues. From germline, CDR1 is SNHLY and CDR2 FYNNEI. The CDR3 DNA reads TGTGCCAGCAGTGAGCGCGGGGGGACCACAGATATGCAGTATTTT. Its translation: CASSERGGTTDMQYF. Variable domain in full (rest from reference TRBV2 and TRBJ2-3): EPEVTQTPSHQVTQMGQEVILRCVPISNHLYFYWYRQILGQKVEFLVSFYNNEISEKSEIFDDQFSVERPDGSNFTLKIRSTKLEDSAMYFCASSERGGTTDMQYFGPGTRLTVL.

In DNA form, the CDR3 reads TGCGCCAGCAATTGGGGCGGCGGGTACAATGAGCAGTTCTTC. It specifies CASNWGGGYNEQFF. V usage is TRBV5-1 and J usage is TRBJ2-1; the D gene could be TRBD1 or TRBD2 (5 bases each). The CDR3 has 14 residues. Deletions cut 6 bases from V and 4 bases from J, with 14 bases between. CDR1 and CDR2 from the germline V gene are SGHRS and YFSETQ.